This T cell receptor (beta chain) was obtained from a study of shared clonotypes between healthy human individuals. In this sample, this clone turned up once. TCRdb's table, derived via immunoSEQ multiplex PCR, lists solely in-frame clones and lacks some. The sample records approximately 500,000 clones, 96% being singletons. The CDR3 sequence is 15 residues long. Germline V gives CDR1 MNHNS, CDR2 SASEGT. V lost 10 bases to trimming and J lost 2 bases; unmatched junction nucleotides: 11. Sequenced input: naive CD4+ T cells sorted from blood. The subset here: CD45RA+ positively selected. The rearrangement links TRBV6-1 to TRBJ2-7, with 10 positions matching TRBD1. The TCR comes from a woman in her 30s in good health. CDR3 in amino acids: CATLGPGQGTYEQYF. CDR3 coding DNA: TGTGCCACCCTTGGACCGGGACAGGGGACCTACGAGCAGTACTTC.